Listed here is a single TCR beta chain. Antigen: not known. This CDR3 contains 17 residues. V lost 2 bases, J lost 3 bases, and 8 bases stayed unmatched. Germline CDR1 is LGHNA and CDR2 is YSLEER. This sample is drawn from a study of T-cell memory formation after mild COVID-19. Background on the study: Largely donor-specific TCR clusters were found. Overall study results and limits: There were some responding clones in pre-infection memory, which suggested that cross-reactive memory had joined.

Amplification by 5'RACE using constant-segment primers produced TCR alpha and TCR beta cDNA libraries that carried sample barcodes and UMIs. MiXCR was run by TCRdb on the 5' RACE reads, yielding one entry per CDR3 protein. Altogether approximately 260,000 distinct CDR3 sequences are present, roughly 18% being singletons, with the ten largest covering about 21%. Sequencing was carried out using PBMCs or a T cell subset sorted from them (not recorded which). This sequence was found in a young man who had mild COVID-19 (a few samples of this study predate the infection). Cell type and time point are not known. The rearrangement uses TRBV4-3 and TRBJ2-3; 10 bases agree with TRBD2. In DNA, the CDR3 is TGCGCCAGCAGCCAAAGGCTAGCGGGAGACGTAACAGATACGCAGTATTTT. This sequence encodes CASSQRLAGDVTDTQYF.